Shown below are 20 T cell receptor beta chains from a single sample sequenced in a study of glioma-infiltrating T cells after dendritic cell vaccination. Assay used: immunoSEQ multiplex PCR; TCRdb lists only in-frame clones, some missing. The sample lists 25,000 to 35,000 clones, 85% to 95% occurring once. The source was blood, collected before dendritic cell vaccination. All receptors derive from a human donor with glioblastoma.

This chain joins TRBV6-1 and TRBJ1-1, with D unresolved. V lost 1 base and J 5 bases, leaving 5 bases between the germline ends. Per germline, CDR1 MNHNS and CDR2 SASEGT. The CDR3 spans 12 residues. In DNA, the CDR3 is TGTGCCAGCAGTGAAGACATTACTGAAGCTTTCTTT. Its protein product is CASSEDITEAFF.

This chain connects TRBV19 to TRBJ2-7; D gene ambiguous. Trimming stripped 1 base from V and 0 bases from J, with 10 bases between. This CDR3 is built from 15 residues. Germline assignment: CDR1 LNHDA and CDR2 SQIVND (reference sequence). CDR3 nucleotide sequence: TGTGCCAGTAGTATAGCCGCTTTGAGCTCCTACGAGCAGTACTTC. Encoded protein: CASSIAALSSYEQYF.

This clone has a handful of counts. The rearrangement uses TRBV19 and TRBJ1-5; D is uncertain. Trimming took 11 bases from V and 7 from J, leaving 9 bases between them. The length of the CDR3 is 10 residues. From germline, CDR1 is LNHDA and CDR2 SQIVND (reference sequence). As DNA, the CDR3 is TGTGCCGTCCGCCGGCAGCCCCAGCATTTT. As protein: CAVRRQPQHF.

This chain joins TRBV30 and TRBJ2-7; TRBD2 aligns across 8 bases. V shed 6 bases and J 9 bases; nucleotides not matched to a gene: 19. CDR3 length: 15 residues. Germline loops: CDR1 GTSNPN, CDR2 SVGIG (reference sequence). CDR3 in DNA: TGTGCCTGCGCCCCCCTCCAGCGGGGGCCCCCGAGGCAGTACTTC. This sequence encodes CACAPLQRGPPRQYF.

The gene calls are TRBV6-1 and TRBJ1-5, with D unresolved. This CDR3 is 17 amino acids long. Looked up from germline, CDR1 is MNHNS and CDR2 is SASEGT. Trimming shortened V by 2 bases and J by 2 bases, and 16 bases separated the two germline ends. The CDR3 sequence is CASSEFGTIAGNQPQHF. The CDR3 DNA sequence: TGTGCCAGCAGTGAATTTGGAACTATTGCGGGCAATCAGCCCCAGCATTTT.

This rearrangement joins TRBV7-9 to TRBJ2-7; a weak D match, TRBD1 (6 bases). Trimming removed 5 bases from V and 3 bases from J, with 20 bases in between. CDR1 SEHNR and CDR2 FQNEAQ come from the germline V gene (reference sequence). The CDR3 runs 16 residues. Here the CDR3 DNA reads TGTGCCAGCAGCCCCCTCCTACCGGGACACATCTACGAGCAGTACTTC. Translation gives CASSPLLPGHIYEQYF.

The chain couples TRBV2 to TRBJ1-1, with 7 bases lining up with TRBD1. Germline V gene sequence: CDR1 SNHLY, CDR2 FYNNEI. This CDR3 contains 15 residues. V was clipped by 5 bases and J by 0 bases; unmatched bases: 6. Here the CDR3 DNA reads TGTGCCAGCAGTCAAACCGGGACAGTGAACACTGAAGCTTTCTTT. Protein: CASSQTGTVNTEAFF.

V gene TRBV7-2 combines with J gene TRBJ2-1; D possibly corresponds to TRBD2 (6 bases). Between the trimmed V and J ends, which lost 1 base and 3 bases, there was a span of 10 bases. Per the germline V gene, CDR1 is SGHTA and CDR2 is FQGNSA. This CDR3 spans 15 amino acids. The CDR3 region has the DNA TGTGCCAGCAGCTTAGTAGCGGCCAACTACAATGAGCAGTTCTTC. It is translated as CASSLVAANYNEQFF.

The gene calls are TRBV6-5 and TRBJ1-6; 7 nucleotides agree with TRBD1. There are 14 residues in the CDR3. CDR1 and CDR2 from the germline V gene are MNHEY and SVGAGI. The V and J ends lost 5 bases and 6 bases, in that order; junction bases with no gene match: 4. CDR3: CASSIGTANSPLHF. The CDR3 DNA follows: TGTGCCAGCAGTATTGGGACAGCTAATTCACCCCTCCACTTT.

The chain carries TRBV15 and TRBJ2-6; D possibly corresponds to TRBD2 (5 bases). This CDR3 contains 18 residues. Trimming cost V 6 bases and J 0 bases, with 18 bases left between them. Germline-derived CDR1 and CDR2 are LNHNV and YYDKDF (reference sequence). CDR3 in amino acids: CATRDRGAGGSGANVLTF. The CDR3 nucleotides are TGTGCCACCAGAGATCGGGGTGCTGGTGGCTCTGGGGCCAACGTCCTGACTTTC.

This chain joins TRBV7-9 and TRBJ2-6; D perhaps matches TRBD2 (6 bases). CDR1 and CDR2 (germline): SEHNR, FQNEAQ (reference sequence). This CDR3 region has 15 residues. Between the trimmed V and J ends, which lost 5 bases and 2 bases, there was a span of 10 bases. The CDR3 DNA sequence: TGTGCCAGCAGCCCGGGGACTGCTGGGGCCAACGTCCTGACTTTC. It encodes CASSPGTAGANVLTF. Together with reference TRBV7-9 and TRBJ2-6, the CDR3 gives the full variable domain: DTGVSQNPRHKITKRGQNVTFRCDPISEHNRLYWYRQTLGQGPEFLTYFQNEAQLEKSRLLSDRFSAERPKGSFSTLEIQRTEQGDSAMYLCASSPGTAGANVLTFGAGSRLTVL.

DNA of the CDR3: TGCGCCAGCAGCCAAGTAGGAGTCAGGGGCTCCTACAATGAGCAGTTCTTC. Translation gives CASSQVGVRGSYNEQFF. This rearrangement joins TRBV4-1 to TRBJ2-1; maybe TRBD1 (6 bases). Germline V gene data show CDR1 as MGHRA and CDR2 as YSYEKL. The CDR3 runs to 17 residues. Trimming removed 1 base from V and 0 bases from J, with 13 bases in between.

This clone was seen once. The rearrangement uses TRBV6-1 and TRBJ2-7; 11 positions agree with TRBD1. Germline trimming cut 7 bases from V and 5 bases from J; bases unmatched to any gene: 7. Per germline, CDR1 MNHNS and CDR2 SASEGT. The CDR3 runs to 14 residues. The DNA for the CDR3 is TGTGCCAGCAAAGCCGGGGGACAGGGGGACGAGCAGTACTTC. Amino acids: CASKAGGQGDEQYF.

The chain has TRBV30 and TRBJ1-2; no clear D. Trimming pared 2 bases from V and 5 bases from J, leaving 15 bases between. The CDR3 is 14 amino acids. Germline CDR1 and CDR2: GTSNPN and SVGIG (reference sequence). CDR3 DNA: TGTGCCTGGAGTCGGGGTTTACCGCCTTATGGCTACACCTTC. The encoded protein is CAWSRGLPPYGYTF. The entire variable domain, with the rest obtained from reference TRBV30 and TRBJ1-2, is as follows: SQTIHQWPATLVQPVGSPLSLECTVEGTSNPNLYWYRQAAGRGLQLLFYSVGIGQISSEVPQNLSASRPQDRQFILSSKKLLLSDSGFYLCAWSRGLPPYGYTFGSGTRLTVV.

V and J are TRBV7-9 and TRBJ1-2, with 8 bases that match TRBD1. Germline values: CDR1 SEHNR, CDR2 FQNEAQ (reference sequence). The CDR3 runs to 16 residues. V was clipped by 5 bases and J by 0 bases; unmatched bases: 8. Here the CDR3 reads CASSPQTGVPNYGYTF. The DNA for the CDR3 is TGTGCCAGCAGCCCGCAGACAGGGGTTCCTAACTATGGCTACACCTTC.

This clone has just a few counts. This sequence joins TRBV7-2 and TRBJ1-1, with D hard to call. The germline V gene encodes CDR1 SGHTA and CDR2 FQGNSA. This CDR3 contains 15 residues. V was cut by 3 bases and J by 4 bases, with 15 bases left in between. The CDR3 sequence: CASSLTAGVITEAFF. DNA of the CDR3: TGTGCCAGCAGCTTGACGGCCGGGGTTATCACTGAAGCTTTCTTT.

The V and J genes are TRBV19 and TRBJ1-1; D gene ambiguous. CDR1 is LNHDA and CDR2 is SQIVND in the germline V gene (reference sequence). CDR3 length: 8 amino acids. The CDR3 sequence: CGYLEAFF. The CDR3, as DNA: TGTGGTTATCTGGAAGCTTTCTTT.

The chain has TRBV4-1 and TRBJ1-5, with TRBD1 matching 10 bases. Unmatched junction bases numbered 7, after V lost 3 bases and J lost 5 bases. CDR1 and CDR2 from the germline V gene are MGHRA and YSYEKL. CDR3 length: 16 amino acids. The chain's CDR3 is CASSQVTGGYYQPQHF. In nucleotides, the CDR3 is TGCGCCAGCAGCCAGGTGACAGGGGGCTACTATCAGCCCCAGCATTTT.

This sequence joins TRBV6-1 and TRBJ2-7; D may be TRBD1 (5 bases). The germline V and J ends were trimmed by 4 bases and 2 bases, with 12 bases remaining between them. Germline loops: CDR1 MNHNS, CDR2 SASEGT. This CDR3 is 14 amino acids long. The CDR3: CASSVGRAAYEQYF. In DNA form, the CDR3 reads TGTGCCAGCAGTGTGGGCAGGGCAGCCTACGAGCAGTACTTC.

The chain recombines TRBV5-1 with TRBJ2-1; 8 bases map to TRBD1. The V gene end was trimmed by 3 bases and the J gene end by 5 bases; junction bases not matched to a gene: 7. The length of the CDR3 is 15 residues. CDR1 and CDR2 (germline): SGHRS, YFSETQ. The CDR3: CASSWGTGGNNEQFF. In nucleotides, the CDR3 is TGCGCCAGCAGCTGGGGTACAGGGGGGAACAATGAGCAGTTCTTC.